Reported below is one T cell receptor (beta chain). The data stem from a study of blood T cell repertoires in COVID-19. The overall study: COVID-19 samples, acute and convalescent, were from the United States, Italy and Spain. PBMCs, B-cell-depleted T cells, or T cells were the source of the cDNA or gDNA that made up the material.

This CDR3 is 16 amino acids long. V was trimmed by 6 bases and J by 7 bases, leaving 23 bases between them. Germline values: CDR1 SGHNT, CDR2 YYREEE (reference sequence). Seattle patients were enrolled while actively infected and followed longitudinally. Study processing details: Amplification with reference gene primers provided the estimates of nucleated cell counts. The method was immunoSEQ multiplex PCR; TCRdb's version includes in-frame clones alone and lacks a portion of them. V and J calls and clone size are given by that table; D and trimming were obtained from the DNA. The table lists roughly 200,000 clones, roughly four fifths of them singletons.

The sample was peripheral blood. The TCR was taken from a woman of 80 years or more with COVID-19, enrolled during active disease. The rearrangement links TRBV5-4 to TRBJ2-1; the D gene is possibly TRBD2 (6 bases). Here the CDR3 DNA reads TGTGCCAGCACCGTTGCGGGGAAGCCCTCTAGGAATGAGCAGTTCTTC. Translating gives CASTVAGKPSRNEQFF.